A selection of T cell receptor beta chains follows, all from one sample in a study of T cells in Graves' hyperthyroidism and ophthalmopathy. TCRdb called the multiplex PCR reads again in MiXCR, with one record for every CDR3 protein. The table includes about 500,000 distinct CDR3 sequences, approximately 15% detected once. Specimen: blood. These receptors were obtained from a woman aged 18 to 35 with Graves' hyperthyroidism. The CDR3 runs from the conserved cysteine through the conserved F or W. The D gene is left open where the match is weak. A clone size is listed for some rows: how often the clone was seen (once, few, many), or a class if it is expanded.

v_call: TRBV11-3; j_call: TRBJ2-3; d_call: TRBD2; clone_size: .; cdr3_aa: CASSPLADVDTQYF; cdr3_nt: TGTGCCAGCAGCCCTCTAGCGGATGTGGATACGCAGTATTTT
v_call: TRBV27; j_call: TRBJ2-1; d_call: TRBD2; clone_size: .; cdr3_aa: CASRTTSGWDEQFF; cdr3_nt: TGTGCCAGCAGGACAACTAGCGGCTGGGATGAGCAGTTCTTC
v_call: TRBV7-9; j_call: TRBJ1-2; d_call: .; clone_size: many; cdr3_aa: CASSLAGGRANYGYTF; cdr3_nt: TGTGCCAGCAGCTTAGCGGGGGGCAGGGCTAACTATGGCTACACCTTC
v_call: TRBV12-3/TRBV12-4; j_call: TRBJ2-5; d_call: TRBD1; clone_size: many; cdr3_aa: CASSLGDRDIETQYF; cdr3_nt: TGTGCCAGCAGTTTAGGGGACAGGGACATAGAGACCCAGTACTTC
v_call: TRBV2; j_call: TRBJ2-1; d_call: TRBD2; clone_size: many; cdr3_aa: CASSGSLAGARDEQFF; cdr3_nt: TGTGCCAGCAGTGGGTCCCTAGCGGGAGCTCGAGATGAGCAGTTCTTC
v_call: TRBV12-3/TRBV12-4; j_call: TRBJ2-3; d_call: TRBD1; clone_size: many; cdr3_aa: CASRQGSADTQYF; cdr3_nt: TGTGCCAGCCGACAGGGGAGCGCAGATACGCAGTATTTT
v_call: TRBV19; j_call: TRBJ1-3; d_call: .; clone_size: .; cdr3_aa: CASSNRGRRGLSGNTIYF; cdr3_nt: TGTGCCAGTAGTAACCGCGGGCGGAGGGGCCTATCTGGAAACACCATATATTTT
v_call: TRBV15; j_call: TRBJ2-7; d_call: .; clone_size: many; cdr3_aa: CATSRTGLSGSSYEQYF; cdr3_nt: TGTGCCACCAGCAGAACCGGACTCAGCGGAAGCTCCTACGAGCAGTACTTC
v_call: TRBV3-1; j_call: TRBJ2-1; d_call: .; clone_size: many; cdr3_aa: CASSQGTLYNEQFF; cdr3_nt: TGTGCCAGCAGCCAAGGTACACTCTACAATGAGCAGTTCTTC
v_call: TRBV6-1; j_call: TRBJ2-3; d_call: TRBD2; clone_size: many; cdr3_aa: CASSEGPGGGPTDTQYF; cdr3_nt: TGTGCCAGCAGTGAGGGTCCGGGAGGGGGGCCCACAGATACGCAGTATTTT
v_call: TRBV7-6; j_call: TRBJ2-1; d_call: TRBD2; clone_size: many; cdr3_aa: CASSTHKGRGHNEQFF; cdr3_nt: TGTGCCAGCAGCACACACAAGGGGAGGGGCCACAATGAGCAGTTCTTC
v_call: TRBV20-1; j_call: TRBJ1-1; d_call: .; clone_size: many; cdr3_aa: CSGRVSVGTEAFF; cdr3_nt: TGCAGTGGCAGGGTGTCGGTAGGTACTGAAGCTTTCTTT
v_call: TRBV7-8; j_call: TRBJ1-5; d_call: .; clone_size: .; cdr3_aa: CASSLGDGNQPQHF; cdr3_nt: TGTGCCAGCAGCTTGGGGGACGGCAATCAGCCCCAGCATTTT
v_call: TRBV12-3/TRBV12-4; j_call: TRBJ1-1; d_call: .; clone_size: many; cdr3_aa: CASSLWVGHSRGTEAFF; cdr3_nt: TGTGCCAGCAGTTTATGGGTCGGACATTCTCGGGGCACTGAAGCTTTCTTT
v_call: TRBV29-1; j_call: TRBJ2-1; d_call: TRBD1; clone_size: many; cdr3_aa: CSVEGQGDNEQFF; cdr3_nt: TGCAGCGTTGAAGGGCAGGGGGACAATGAGCAGTTCTTC
v_call: TRBV9; j_call: TRBJ1-6; d_call: .; clone_size: few; cdr3_aa: CASSAGPASNSPLHF; cdr3_nt: TGTGCCAGCAGCGCGGGGCCCGCCTCTAATTCACCCCTCCACTTT
v_call: TRBV7-9; j_call: TRBJ2-2; d_call: TRBD1; clone_size: .; cdr3_aa: CASSSRIRDRVGGELFF; cdr3_nt: TGTGCCAGCAGCTCGCGGATCCGGGACAGGGTCGGCGGGGAGCTGTTTTTT
v_call: TRBV6-1; j_call: TRBJ2-1; d_call: .; clone_size: many; cdr3_aa: CATQAGAPSYNEQFF; cdr3_nt: TGTGCCACCCAGGCAGGAGCTCCTTCCTACAATGAGCAGTTCTTC
v_call: TRBV7-8; j_call: TRBJ2-7; d_call: .; clone_size: many; cdr3_aa: CASSLEGRAYYEQYF; cdr3_nt: TGTGCCAGCAGCTTAGAAGGCAGGGCCTACTACGAGCAGTACTTC
v_call: TRBV9; j_call: TRBJ1-5; d_call: .; clone_size: many; cdr3_aa: CASSVDAYSNQPQHF; cdr3_nt: TGTGCCAGCAGCGTAGATGCGTATAGCAATCAGCCCCAGCATTTT
v_call: TRBV27; j_call: TRBJ2-5; d_call: .; clone_size: many; cdr3_aa: CASRSYGETQYF; cdr3_nt: TGTGCCAGCAGATCCTATGGGGAGACCCAGTACTTC
v_call: TRBV14; j_call: TRBJ2-2; d_call: .; clone_size: many; cdr3_aa: CASSQAAWESTGELFF; cdr3_nt: TGTGCCAGCAGCCAAGCGGCGTGGGAGAGCACCGGGGAGCTGTTTTTT
v_call: TRBV11-2; j_call: TRBJ1-1; d_call: .; clone_size: many; cdr3_aa: CASSALRMGRNTEAFF; cdr3_nt: TGTGCCAGCAGCGCCCTGCGGATGGGGAGAAACACTGAAGCTTTCTTT
v_call: TRBV2; j_call: TRBJ2-1; d_call: TRBD2; clone_size: many; cdr3_aa: CASSQFGGRALNEQFF; cdr3_nt: TGTGCCAGCAGTCAATTCGGCGGGAGGGCCCTCAATGAGCAGTTCTTC
v_call: TRBV2; j_call: TRBJ1-2; d_call: .; clone_size: many; cdr3_aa: CASSVGQVGYGYTF; cdr3_nt: TGTGCCAGCAGTGTCGGACAAGTTGGCTATGGCTACACCTTC
v_call: TRBV20-1; j_call: TRBJ2-6; d_call: .; clone_size: many; cdr3_aa: CSARGTPGLGANVLTF; cdr3_nt: TGCAGTGCTAGAGGGACCCCGGGCCTAGGGGCCAACGTCCTGACTTTC
v_call: TRBV5-1; j_call: TRBJ2-7; d_call: TRBD2; clone_size: few; cdr3_aa: CASSLGGGMGYEQYF; cdr3_nt: TGCGCCAGCAGCTTGGGCGGGGGAATGGGCTACGAGCAGTACTTC
v_call: TRBV12-5; j_call: TRBJ2-7; d_call: .; clone_size: many; cdr3_aa: CASGLPRTGPHYEQYF; cdr3_nt: TGTGCTAGTGGTTTGCCCCGTACGGGACCGCACTACGAGCAGTACTTC
v_call: TRBV9; j_call: TRBJ1-1; d_call: TRBD1; clone_size: few; cdr3_aa: CASSVSLLQGAPPNTEAFF; cdr3_nt: TGTGCCAGCAGCGTAAGCCTACTCCAGGGGGCCCCGCCGAACACTGAAGCTTTCTTT
v_call: TRBV10-3; j_call: TRBJ2-2; d_call: .; clone_size: many; cdr3_aa: CAISESLGTGELFF; cdr3_nt: TGTGCCATCAGTGAGTCGCTGGGGACCGGGGAGCTGTTTTTT
v_call: TRBV5-1; j_call: TRBJ2-1; d_call: TRBD1; clone_size: few; cdr3_aa: CASSQRGPQNEQFF; cdr3_nt: TGCGCCAGCAGCCAGAGGGGGCCACAGAATGAGCAGTTCTTC
v_call: TRBV9; j_call: TRBJ2-3; d_call: .; clone_size: .; cdr3_aa: CASGYDTQYF; cdr3_nt: TGTGCCAGCGGGTACGATACGCAGTATTTT
v_call: TRBV11-2; j_call: TRBJ2-5; d_call: TRBD2; clone_size: .; cdr3_aa: CASSLELGLAWEETQYF; cdr3_nt: TGTGCCAGCAGCTTAGAATTGGGACTAGCGTGGGAAGAGACCCAGTACTTC
v_call: TRBV9; j_call: TRBJ2-5; d_call: .; clone_size: many; cdr3_aa: CASSVEGGETQYF; cdr3_nt: TGTGCCAGCAGCGTAGAAGGGGGAGAGACCCAGTACTTC
v_call: TRBV29-1; j_call: TRBJ1-4; d_call: .; clone_size: .; cdr3_aa: CSVEDLEKLFF; cdr3_nt: TGCAGCGTTGAAGATTTGGAAAAACTGTTTTTT
v_call: TRBV10-3; j_call: TRBJ2-6; d_call: .; clone_size: many; cdr3_aa: CAISESRYGANVLTF; cdr3_nt: TGTGCCATCAGTGAGTCCCGGTATGGGGCCAACGTCCTGACTTTC
v_call: TRBV6-1; j_call: TRBJ2-1; d_call: .; clone_size: many; cdr3_aa: CASGSYNEQFF; cdr3_nt: TGTGCCAGCGGAAGCTACAATGAGCAGTTCTTC
v_call: TRBV6-2/TRBV6-3; j_call: TRBJ2-5; d_call: .; clone_size: .; cdr3_aa: CASRGLLAPFGETQYF; cdr3_nt: TGTGCCAGCAGGGGTTTGCTAGCGCCTTTCGGAGAGACCCAGTACTTC
v_call: TRBV10-3; j_call: TRBJ1-1; d_call: TRBD1; clone_size: few; cdr3_aa: CAIRYLGQGFAFF; cdr3_nt: TGTGCCATCAGGTACCTGGGACAGGGATTTGCTTTCTTT
v_call: TRBV9; j_call: TRBJ1-1; d_call: .; clone_size: .; cdr3_aa: CASSVEGIGRVTEAFF; cdr3_nt: TGTGCCAGCAGCGTAGAAGGGATAGGGAGGGTGACTGAAGCTTTCTTT
v_call: TRBV10-3; j_call: TRBJ2-2; d_call: TRBD1; clone_size: .; cdr3_aa: CAISEQQGVGGELFF; cdr3_nt: TGTGCCATCAGTGAGCAACAGGGGGTTGGCGGGGAGCTGTTTTTT
v_call: TRBV11-3; j_call: TRBJ1-1; d_call: .; clone_size: few; cdr3_aa: CASTYYGENTEAFF; cdr3_nt: TGTGCCAGCACCTATTATGGGGAGAACACTGAAGCTTTCTTT
v_call: TRBV20-1; j_call: TRBJ2-7; d_call: .; clone_size: many; cdr3_aa: CSARADDEQYF; cdr3_nt: TGCAGTGCCAGAGCCGATGACGAGCAGTACTTC
v_call: TRBV14; j_call: TRBJ2-7; d_call: TRBD2; clone_size: few; cdr3_aa: CASSQSGSGRRYEQYF; cdr3_nt: TGTGCCAGCAGCCAAAGCGGGAGCGGGAGGCGGTACGAGCAGTACTTC
v_call: TRBV20-1; j_call: TRBJ1-5; d_call: .; clone_size: few; cdr3_aa: CSASIGEFSNQPQHF; cdr3_nt: TGCAGTGCTAGCATCGGCGAGTTTAGCAATCAGCCCCAGCATTTT
v_call: TRBV20-1; j_call: TRBJ2-7; d_call: .; clone_size: many; cdr3_aa: CSARDDEEGPYEQYF; cdr3_nt: TGCAGTGCTAGAGATGATGAGGAGGGACCCTACGAGCAGTACTTC
v_call: TRBV11-2; j_call: TRBJ1-2; d_call: .; clone_size: many; cdr3_aa: CASSFDPKGGGYTF; cdr3_nt: TGTGCCAGCAGCTTTGACCCCAAGGGGGGTGGCTACACCTTC
v_call: TRBV12-3/TRBV12-4; j_call: TRBJ1-2; d_call: TRBD1; clone_size: many; cdr3_aa: CASSFGPGTGVGYTF; cdr3_nt: TGTGCCAGCAGTTTCGGTCCCGGGACAGGGGTGGGCTACACCTTC
v_call: TRBV7-6; j_call: TRBJ1-1; d_call: TRBD1; clone_size: many; cdr3_aa: CASSSRQGENTEAFF; cdr3_nt: TGTGCCAGCAGCTCAAGACAGGGTGAGAACACTGAAGCTTTCTTT
v_call: TRBV27; j_call: TRBJ2-3; d_call: TRBD2; clone_size: many; cdr3_aa: CASSFSLAGRIDTQYF; cdr3_nt: TGTGCCAGCAGTTTTTCACTAGCGGGAAGAATAGATACGCAGTATTTT
v_call: TRBV2; j_call: TRBJ2-3; d_call: TRBD2; clone_size: many; cdr3_aa: CATTGLAGGRSTDTQYF; cdr3_nt: TGTGCCACCACGGGACTAGCGGGAGGACGTAGCACAGATACGCAGTATTTT
v_call: TRBV7-8; j_call: TRBJ2-2; d_call: .; clone_size: .; cdr3_aa: CASSGLGSAAGSGELFF; cdr3_nt: TGTGCCAGCAGCGGATTAGGGTCTGCAGCCGGCTCCGGGGAGCTGTTTTTT
v_call: TRBV30; j_call: TRBJ1-5; d_call: .; clone_size: many; cdr3_aa: CAWSGQDNQPQHF; cdr3_nt: TGTGCCTGGAGTGGGCAGGACAATCAGCCCCAGCATTTT
v_call: TRBV6-1; j_call: TRBJ2-5; d_call: TRBD2; clone_size: many; cdr3_aa: CASSTSAGDLQETQYF; cdr3_nt: TGTGCCAGCAGTACCTCAGCGGGAGACCTCCAAGAGACCCAGTACTTC
v_call: TRBV3-1; j_call: TRBJ2-1; d_call: TRBD2; clone_size: many; cdr3_aa: CASSQDFRTRNEQFF; cdr3_nt: TGTGCCAGCAGCCAAGATTTTAGGACTAGAAATGAGCAGTTCTTC
v_call: TRBV19; j_call: TRBJ1-3; d_call: TRBD1; clone_size: many; cdr3_aa: CASMDRQRNTIYF; cdr3_nt: TGTGCCAGCATGGACAGGCAGAGAAACACCATATATTTT
v_call: TRBV20-1; j_call: TRBJ2-6; d_call: .; clone_size: .; cdr3_aa: CSAAVGANVLTF; cdr3_nt: TGCAGTGCTGCTGTTGGGGCCAACGTCCTGACTTTC
v_call: TRBV30; j_call: TRBJ2-5; d_call: .; clone_size: many; cdr3_aa: CARSWGSGTQYF; cdr3_nt: TGTGCCCGGAGTTGGGGTTCAGGGACCCAGTACTTC
v_call: TRBV4-1; j_call: TRBJ1-5; d_call: TRBD1; clone_size: .; cdr3_aa: CASSQEGTGVNQPQHF; cdr3_nt: TGCGCCAGCAGCCAAGAGGGGACAGGGGTGAATCAGCCCCAGCATTTT
v_call: TRBV2; j_call: TRBJ1-1; d_call: .; clone_size: many; cdr3_aa: CASSEAAHSGVTEAFF; cdr3_nt: TGTGCCAGCAGTGAAGCGGCCCATTCGGGGGTTACTGAAGCTTTCTTT